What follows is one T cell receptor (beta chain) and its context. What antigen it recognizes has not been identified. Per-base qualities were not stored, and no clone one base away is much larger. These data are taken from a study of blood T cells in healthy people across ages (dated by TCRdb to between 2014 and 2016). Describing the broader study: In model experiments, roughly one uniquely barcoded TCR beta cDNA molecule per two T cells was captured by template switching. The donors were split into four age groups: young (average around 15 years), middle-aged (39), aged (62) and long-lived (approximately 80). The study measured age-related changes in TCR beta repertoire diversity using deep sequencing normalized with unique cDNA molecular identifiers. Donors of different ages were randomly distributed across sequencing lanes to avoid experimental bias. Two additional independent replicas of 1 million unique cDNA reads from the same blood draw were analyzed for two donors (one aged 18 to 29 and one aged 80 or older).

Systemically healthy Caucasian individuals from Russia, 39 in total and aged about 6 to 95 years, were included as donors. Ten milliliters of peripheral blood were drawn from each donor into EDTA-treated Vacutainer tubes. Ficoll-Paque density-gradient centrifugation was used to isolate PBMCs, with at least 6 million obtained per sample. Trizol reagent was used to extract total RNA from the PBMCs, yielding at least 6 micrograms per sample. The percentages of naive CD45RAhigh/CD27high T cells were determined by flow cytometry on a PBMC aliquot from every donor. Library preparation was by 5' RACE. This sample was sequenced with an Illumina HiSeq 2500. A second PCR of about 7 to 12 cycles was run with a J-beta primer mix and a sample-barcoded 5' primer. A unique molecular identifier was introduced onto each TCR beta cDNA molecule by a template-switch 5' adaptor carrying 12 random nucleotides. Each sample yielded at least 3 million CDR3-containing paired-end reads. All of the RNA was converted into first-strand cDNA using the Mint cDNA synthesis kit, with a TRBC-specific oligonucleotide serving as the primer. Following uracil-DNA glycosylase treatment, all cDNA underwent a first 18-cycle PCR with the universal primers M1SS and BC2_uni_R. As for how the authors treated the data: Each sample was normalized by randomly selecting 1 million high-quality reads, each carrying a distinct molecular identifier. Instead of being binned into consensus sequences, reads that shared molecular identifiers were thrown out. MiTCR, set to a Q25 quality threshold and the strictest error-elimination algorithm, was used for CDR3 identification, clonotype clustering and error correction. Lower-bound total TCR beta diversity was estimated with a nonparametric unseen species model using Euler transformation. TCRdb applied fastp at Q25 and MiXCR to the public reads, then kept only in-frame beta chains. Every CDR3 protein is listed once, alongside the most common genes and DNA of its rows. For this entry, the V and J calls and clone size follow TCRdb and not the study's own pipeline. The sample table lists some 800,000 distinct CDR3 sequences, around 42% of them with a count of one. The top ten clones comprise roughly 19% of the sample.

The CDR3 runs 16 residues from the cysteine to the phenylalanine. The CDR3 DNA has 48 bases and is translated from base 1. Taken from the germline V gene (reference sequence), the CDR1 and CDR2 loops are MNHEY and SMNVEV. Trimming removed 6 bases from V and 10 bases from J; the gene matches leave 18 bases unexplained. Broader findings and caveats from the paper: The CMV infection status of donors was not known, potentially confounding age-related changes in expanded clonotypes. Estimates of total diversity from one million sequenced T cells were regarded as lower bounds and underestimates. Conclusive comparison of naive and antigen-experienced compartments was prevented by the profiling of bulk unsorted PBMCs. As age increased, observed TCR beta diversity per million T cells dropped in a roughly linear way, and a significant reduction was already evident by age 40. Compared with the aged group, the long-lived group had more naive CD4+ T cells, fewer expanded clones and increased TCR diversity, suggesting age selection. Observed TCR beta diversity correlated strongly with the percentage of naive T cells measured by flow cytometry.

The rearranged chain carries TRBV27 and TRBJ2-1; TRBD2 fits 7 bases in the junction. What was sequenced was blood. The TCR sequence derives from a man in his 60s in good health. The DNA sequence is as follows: TGTGCCAGCAGGATGGGGTTAGGGCGGGGGACCGGGGAGCAGTTCTTC. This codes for CASRMGLGRGTGEQFF.